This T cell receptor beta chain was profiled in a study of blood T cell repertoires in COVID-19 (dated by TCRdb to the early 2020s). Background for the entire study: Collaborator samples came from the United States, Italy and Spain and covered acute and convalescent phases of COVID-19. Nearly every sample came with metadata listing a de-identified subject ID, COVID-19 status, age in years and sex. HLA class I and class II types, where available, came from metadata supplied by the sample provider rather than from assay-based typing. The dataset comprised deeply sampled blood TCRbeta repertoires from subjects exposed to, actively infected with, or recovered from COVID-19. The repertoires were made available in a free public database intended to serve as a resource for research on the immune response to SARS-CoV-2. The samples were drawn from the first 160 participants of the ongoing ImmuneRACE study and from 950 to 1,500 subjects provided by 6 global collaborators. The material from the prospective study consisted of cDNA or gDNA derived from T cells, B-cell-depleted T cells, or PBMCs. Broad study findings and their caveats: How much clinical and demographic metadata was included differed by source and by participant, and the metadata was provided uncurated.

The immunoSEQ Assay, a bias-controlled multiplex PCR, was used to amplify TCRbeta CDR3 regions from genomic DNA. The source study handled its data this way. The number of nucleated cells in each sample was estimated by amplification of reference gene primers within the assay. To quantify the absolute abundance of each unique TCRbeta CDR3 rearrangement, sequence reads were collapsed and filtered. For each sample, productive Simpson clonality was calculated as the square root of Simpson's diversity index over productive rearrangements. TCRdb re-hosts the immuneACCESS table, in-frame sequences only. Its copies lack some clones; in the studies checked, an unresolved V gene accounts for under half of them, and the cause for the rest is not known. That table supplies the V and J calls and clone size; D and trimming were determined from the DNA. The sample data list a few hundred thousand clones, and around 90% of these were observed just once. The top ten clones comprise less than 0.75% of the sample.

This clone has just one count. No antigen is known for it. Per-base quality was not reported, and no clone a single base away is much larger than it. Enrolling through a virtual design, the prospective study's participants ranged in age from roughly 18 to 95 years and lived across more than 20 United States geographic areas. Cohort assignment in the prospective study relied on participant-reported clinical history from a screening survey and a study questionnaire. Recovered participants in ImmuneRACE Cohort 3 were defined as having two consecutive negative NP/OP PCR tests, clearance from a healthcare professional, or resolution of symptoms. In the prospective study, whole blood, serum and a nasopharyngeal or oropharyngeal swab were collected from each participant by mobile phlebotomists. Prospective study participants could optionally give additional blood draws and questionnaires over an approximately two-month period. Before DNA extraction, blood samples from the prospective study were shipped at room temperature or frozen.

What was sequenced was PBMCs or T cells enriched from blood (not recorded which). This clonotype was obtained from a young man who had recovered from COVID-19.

The sequence in DNA is TGTGCCAGCAGCCACGGACTAGCGGGCCAAGAGACCCAGTACTTC. Translated, it reads CASSHGLAGQETQYF. The chain joins TRBV7-2 to TRBJ2-5; TRBD2 lines up with 11 middle nucleotides. The CDR3 spans 15 residues, from the cysteine through the phenylalanine. The kept DNA is CDR3 alone, 45 bases in frame from the first base. CDR1 is given as SGHTA and CDR2 as FQGNSA, both from the germline V gene. V is cut back by 5 bases and J by 1 base, with 3 bases in the junction unmatched.